The 7 T cell receptor beta chains given below trace back to one sample, sequenced in a study of blood T cell repertoires in COVID-19. Assay: immunoSEQ multiplex PCR; the TCRdb copy retains only in-frame clones and omits some. The table lists 45,000 to 60,000 clones, roughly 80% of them singletons. Sequenced material: peripheral blood. These TCRs come from a woman aged 55-70 years with acute or convalescent COVID-19.

This clone was seen only once. The CDR3 coding sequence is TGTGCCAGCGCGCCCGGACAATGGAACACTGAAGCTTTCTTT. Translating gives CASAPGQWNTEAFF. The chain recombines TRBV7-2 with TRBJ1-1; tentatively, D is TRBD1 (5 bases). The CDR3 extends over 14 amino acids. Trimming removed 8 bases at V and 1 base at J, with 14 bases between. Germline CDR1 reads SGHTA; CDR2 reads FQGNSA.

V and J are TRBV15 and TRBJ1-3; D is ambiguous. The germline V gene has CDR1 LNHNV and CDR2 YYDKDF (reference sequence). Trimming left V 3 bases short and J 2 bases short, with 5 bases between. CDR3 length: 13 amino acids. Written as DNA, the CDR3 is TGTGCCACCAGCAGGGGCCCTGGAAACACCATATATTTT. It yields the protein CATSRGPGNTIYF.

The rearrangement links TRBV15 to TRBJ1-1; 9 nucleotides align to TRBD1. V was pared by 4 bases and J by 4 bases, with 4 bases of the junction left unmatched. Germline CDR1 and CDR2: LNHNV and YYDKDF (reference sequence). CDR3 length: 14 residues. The CDR3 reads CATSNRDRATEAFF. CDR3 DNA: TGTGCCACCAGCAACCGGGACAGGGCCACTGAAGCTTTCTTT. Supplemented by reference TRBV15 and TRBJ1-1, the full variable domain reads DAMVIQNPRYQVTQFGKPVTLSCSQTLNHNVMYWYQQKSSQAPKLLFHYYDKDFNNEADTPDNFQSRRPNTSFCFLDIRSPGLGDTAMYLCATSNRDRATEAFFGQGTRLTVV.

Notes on this clone: A junction boundary mismatches the germline segment, possibly from a read error. This chain uses TRBV12-3 or TRBV12-4 with TRBJ1-2; TRBD1 aligns across 7 bases. The CDR3 consists of 13 residues. CDR3 residues: CASSLARTGGYAF. CDR3 sequence (DNA): TGTGCCAGCAGTTTAGCGCGGACAGGAGGGTACGCCTTC.

The V gene is TRBV11-2, the J gene TRBJ1-6; 11 bases align to TRBD1. The V gene end was trimmed by 0 bases and the J gene end by 13 bases; junction bases not matched to a gene: 2. Per germline, CDR1 SGHAT and CDR2 FQNNGV. The CDR3 is made up of 14 amino acids. The CDR3 is CASSLDRDRGPLHF. Here the CDR3 DNA reads TGTGCCAGCAGCTTAGACCGGGACAGGGGGCCCCTCCACTTT.

V and J are TRBV24-1 and TRBJ2-6; 7 positions match TRBD2. The V and J ends lost 2 bases and 0 bases, in that order; junction bases with no gene match: 9. CDR3 length equals 19 residues. Per the germline V gene, CDR1 is KGHDR and CDR2 is SFDVKD. CDR3 bases: TGTGCCACCAGTGATTCGAGGGAGGGAGGTGGCTCTGGGGCCAACGTCCTGACTTTC. Its protein is CATSDSREGGGSGANVLTF.

The genes are TRBV5-1 and TRBJ1-3; 11 positions agree with TRBD1. CDR3 size: 15 residues. The ends lost 5 bases at V and 3 bases at J; junction bases unmatched: 4. Germline V gives CDR1 SGHRS, CDR2 YFSETQ. The CDR3 is CASRLDRGLGNTIYF. The CDR3 region has the DNA TGCGCCAGCAGACTGGACAGGGGGCTTGGAAACACCATATATTTT.